The rows below give T cell receptor beta chains drawn from one sample of a study of lymphopenia after photon versus proton radiotherapy. Some clones are missing from TCRdb's copy, which holds only in-frame ones; the method was immunoSEQ multiplex PCR. This table holds 83,000 or so clones, around four fifths found once. The sample consisted of peripheral blood, taken from a patient treated with proton-based radiotherapy. All receptors derive from a man aged 60 to 75 with pancreatic cancer. Both conserved end residues are part of each CDR3. The order of the fields is CDR3 protein, CDR3 DNA, clone size, V gene, J gene, D gene. A D gene is named only where the DNA matches it firmly. The listing skips clone size in some rows; elsewhere it reads once, few, many or a size class.

CDR3: CASSDIGQVTQYF; DNA: TGTGCCAGCAGTGACATTGGACAGGTAACGCAGTATTTT; size: -; V: TRBV2; J: TRBJ2-3; D: TRBD1
CDR3: CASSSNGQAKAFF; DNA: TGTGCCAGCAGCTCGAATGGACAGGCCAAAGCTTTCTTT; size: -; V: TRBV7-8; J: TRBJ1-1; D: TRBD1
CDR3: CASSKDHTGELFF; DNA: TGTGCCAGCAGCAAGGACCACACCGGGGAGCTGTTTTTT; size: -; V: TRBV7-9; J: TRBJ2-2; D: -
CDR3: CASSSSGGFEGAFF; DNA: TGTGCCAGCAGCTCTAGTGGAGGGTTCGAGGGAGCTTTCTTT; size: -; V: TRBV7-9; J: TRBJ1-1; D: -
CDR3: CAWSGGTYEQYF; DNA: TGTGCCTGGAGTGGGGGTACCTACGAGCAGTACTTC; size: once; V: TRBV30; J: TRBJ2-7; D: -
CDR3: CASSSQDRNTEAFF; DNA: TGTGCCAGCAGTTCTCAGGACAGGAACACTGAAGCTTTCTTT; size: -; V: TRBV6-6; J: TRBJ1-1; D: -
CDR3: CASSPRGVNTEAFF; DNA: TGTGCCAGCTCACCTCGGGGGGTTAACACTGAAGCTTTCTTT; size: -; V: TRBV18; J: TRBJ1-1; D: -
CDR3: CSVEDRGTDTQYF; DNA: TGCAGCGTTGAAGACAGGGGGACAGATACGCAGTATTTT; size: -; V: TRBV29-1; J: TRBJ2-3; D: TRBD1
CDR3: CASSLPHGGTEAFF; DNA: TGTGCCAGCAGCTTACCGCATGGGGGAACTGAAGCTTTCTTT; size: -; V: TRBV7-2; J: TRBJ1-1; D: -
CDR3: CASSPGSTDTQYF; DNA: TGCGCCAGCAGCCCGGGGTCCACAGATACGCAGTATTTT; size: -; V: TRBV5-1; J: TRBJ2-3; D: -
CDR3: CASSFLPGSLKPGGYTF; DNA: TGTGCCAGCAGCTTCCTTCCGGGATCTCTCAAACCCGGAGGCTACACCTTC; size: -; V: TRBV5-5; J: TRBJ1-2; D: -
CDR3: CASSLVHRDSGNTIYF; DNA: TGTGCCAGCAGCTTAGTGCACAGGGATTCGGGAAACACCATATATTTT; size: -; V: TRBV7-2; J: TRBJ1-3; D: -
CDR3: CASRTVSGEQYF; DNA: TGTGCCAGCCGGACAGTTAGTGGGGAGCAGTACTTC; size: -; V: TRBV6-5; J: TRBJ2-7; D: -
CDR3: CAWSGHPNQPQHF; DNA: TGTGCCTGGAGTGGTCACCCAAATCAGCCCCAGCATTTT; size: -; V: TRBV30; J: TRBJ1-5; D: -
CDR3: CASSLALGPYNEQFF; DNA: TGTGCCAGCAGCTTAGCGCTCGGACCGTACAATGAGCAGTTCTTC; size: -; V: TRBV7-9; J: TRBJ2-1; D: -
CDR3: CASSQESQGAEAFF; DNA: TGCGCCAGCAGCCAAGAGTCACAGGGTGCTGAAGCTTTCTTT; size: few; V: TRBV4-1; J: TRBJ1-1; D: -
CDR3: CASSLDRSGNTIYF; DNA: TGTGCCAGCAGCTTGGACCGTTCTGGAAACACCATATATTTT; size: -; V: TRBV7-9; J: TRBJ1-3; D: -
CDR3: CASSLGPGLAGVRFF; DNA: TGTGCCAGCAGCTTAGGGCCGGGACTAGCGGGAGTGCGGTTCTTC; size: -; V: TRBV7-2; J: TRBJ2-1; D: TRBD2
CDR3: CASTNMGSHPYEQYF; DNA: TGTGCCAGCACCAACATGGGGAGCCACCCCTACGAGCAGTACTTC; size: -; V: TRBV6-5; J: TRBJ2-7; D: -
CDR3: CASRRDRQNTEAFF; DNA: TGTGCCAGCAGGCGGGACAGACAGAACACTGAAGCTTTCTTT; size: -; V: TRBV6-1; J: TRBJ1-1; D: TRBD1
CDR3: CASSFRVPQGNTEAFF; DNA: TGTGCCAGCAGTTTTCGGGTGCCGCAGGGGAACACTGAAGCTTTCTTT; size: -; V: TRBV6-5; J: TRBJ1-1; D: -
CDR3: CASSLVGGRAYEQYF; DNA: TGTGCCAGCAGCTTAGTCGGGGGGCGCGCCTACGAGCAGTACTTC; size: once; V: TRBV7-2; J: TRBJ2-7; D: -
CDR3: CAWSGGYRDQRGYTF; DNA: TGTGCCTGGAGTGGGGGATACAGGGATCAGAGGGGCTACACCTTC; size: -; V: TRBV30; J: TRBJ1-2; D: -
CDR3: CASSLTSGSYYEQYF; DNA: TGCGCCAGCAGCTTGACTAGCGGGAGCTACTACGAGCAGTACTTC; size: few; V: TRBV5-1; J: TRBJ2-7; D: TRBD2
CDR3: CASSLGDSLREQYF; DNA: TGCGCCAGCAGCTTGGGGGACTCTCTACGGGAGCAGTACTTC; size: -; V: TRBV5-1; J: TRBJ2-7; D: -
CDR3: CASGRLAGALEQYF; DNA: TGTGCCAGCGGCAGACTAGCGGGAGCTCTAGAGCAGTACTTC; size: once; V: TRBV11-2; J: TRBJ2-7; D: TRBD2
CDR3: CASKTGRENYEQYF; DNA: TGTGCCAGCAAAACCGGACGGGAGAACTACGAGCAGTACTTC; size: medium-sized; V: TRBV2; J: TRBJ2-7; D: -
CDR3: CASSFTGVETQYF; DNA: TGCGCCAGCAGCTTCACAGGGGTGGAGACCCAGTACTTC; size: -; V: TRBV5-1; J: TRBJ2-5; D: TRBD1
CDR3: CASSGNRGQTGELFF; DNA: TGTGCCAGCAGCGGAAACAGGGGTCAAACCGGGGAGCTGTTTTTT; size: -; V: TRBV11-3; J: TRBJ2-2; D: TRBD1
CDR3: CASNRVSRNTEAFF; DNA: TGTGCCAGTAACAGGGTAAGTCGCAACACTGAAGCTTTCTTT; size: few; V: TRBV19; J: TRBJ1-1; D: -
CDR3: CASSLPIAGNTGELFF; DNA: TGCGCCAGCAGCTTACCCATAGCGGGTAACACCGGGGAGCTGTTTTTT; size: -; V: TRBV5-1; J: TRBJ2-2; D: TRBD2
CDR3: CASIAPGLAGGNNEQFF; DNA: TGTGCCAGCATTGCGCCGGGACTAGCGGGAGGAAACAATGAGCAGTTCTTC; size: -; V: TRBV2; J: TRBJ2-1; D: TRBD2
CDR3: CASSTGGGLETQYF; DNA: TGTGCCAGTAGCACAGGGGGGGGGTTGGAAACGCAGTATTTT; size: -; V: TRBV19; J: TRBJ2-3; D: -
CDR3: CASTGGASLGSYEQYF; DNA: TGTGCCAGCACAGGGGGCGCGTCATTAGGATCCTACGAGCAGTACTTC; size: -; V: TRBV28; J: TRBJ2-7; D: TRBD1
CDR3: CASSLDGTGGNTQYF; DNA: TGTGCCAGCAGCTTAGATGGGACAGGGGGGAATACGCAGTATTTT; size: -; V: TRBV11-1; J: TRBJ2-3; D: TRBD1
CDR3: CASSSRDSGRAYNEQFF; DNA: TGTGCCAGCAGCTCCAGAGATAGCGGGAGGGCCTACAATGAGCAGTTCTTC; size: once; V: TRBV7-6; J: TRBJ2-1; D: TRBD2
CDR3: CASSQDMGWKLFF; DNA: TGTGCCAGCAGCCAAGATATGGGTTGGAAACTGTTTTTT; size: -; V: TRBV4-2; J: TRBJ1-4; D: -
CDR3: CASSYHRGRRGYEQYF; DNA: TGTGCCAGCAGCTACCACAGGGGGCGCAGGGGCTACGAGCAGTACTTC; size: -; V: TRBV11-2; J: TRBJ2-7; D: TRBD1
CDR3: CASSVTGNTEAFF; DNA: TGTGCCAGCAGCGTAACAGGGAACACTGAAGCTTTCTTT; size: -; V: TRBV7-3; J: TRBJ1-1; D: -
CDR3: CASSLSAGGDTDTQYF; DNA: TGTGCCAGCAGCTTATCTGCAGGGGGGGATACAGATACGCAGTATTTT; size: -; V: TRBV7-9; J: TRBJ2-3; D: -
CDR3: CAEDGLLAGNTGELFF; DNA: TGTGCGGAGGATGGGTTGCTAGCGGGAAACACCGGGGAGCTGTTTTTT; size: -; V: TRBV11-3; J: TRBJ2-2; D: TRBD2
CDR3: CASSPPGLAENNEQFF; DNA: TGTGCCAGCAGCCCCCCCGGCCTAGCGGAGAACAATGAGCAGTTCTTC; size: -; V: TRBV11-3; J: TRBJ2-1; D: TRBD2
CDR3: CASSLRATRLGNTEAFF; DNA: TGTGCCAGCAGTTTAAGGGCTACTCGGTTGGGGAACACTGAAGCTTTCTTT; size: -; V: TRBV28; J: TRBJ1-1; D: -
CDR3: CASSPVGGEGSNQPQHF; DNA: TGTGCCAGCAGTCCCGTTGGAGGGGAAGGGAGCAATCAGCCCCAGCATTTT; size: -; V: TRBV7-2; J: TRBJ1-5; D: -
CDR3: CASSLGPANGETQYF; DNA: TGCGCCAGCAGCTTGGGACCAGCGAACGGGGAGACCCAGTACTTC; size: once; V: TRBV5-1; J: TRBJ2-5; D: -
CDR3: CASSGRDSPLSSYNEQFF; DNA: TGTGCCAGCAGCGGACGGGACAGTCCTCTTAGCTCCTACAATGAGCAGTTCTTC; size: -; V: TRBV11-2; J: TRBJ2-1; D: TRBD1
CDR3: CASSPKGTGELFF; DNA: TGTGCCAGCAGCCCTAAGGGAACCGGGGAGCTGTTTTTT; size: few; V: TRBV9; J: TRBJ2-2; D: -
CDR3: CASRQTGVVNYGYTF; DNA: TGTGCCAGCAGACAGACAGGGGTAGTAAACTATGGCTACACCTTC; size: -; V: TRBV28; J: TRBJ1-2; D: TRBD1
CDR3: CASSQDVRGTIYF; DNA: TGCGCCAGCAGCCAAGATGTTAGAGGCACCATATATTTT; size: few; V: TRBV4-3; J: TRBJ1-3; D: -
CDR3: CASSEEVATNEKLFF; DNA: TGTGCCAGCAGTGAAGAGGTTGCAACTAATGAAAAACTGTTTTTT; size: -; V: TRBV2; J: TRBJ1-4; D: -
CDR3: CASSFRLGSGAANEQFF; DNA: TGTGCCAGCAGCTTCCGATTGGGTAGCGGGGCTGCTAATGAGCAGTTCTTC; size: -; V: TRBV5-6; J: TRBJ2-1; D: TRBD2
CDR3: CASSETVAPSGYTF; DNA: TGTGCCAGCAGTGAAACAGTGGCTCCTAGTGGCTACACCTTC; size: once; V: TRBV6-1; J: TRBJ1-2; D: -
CDR3: CASNRDRSNQPQHF; DNA: TGTGCCAGCAACCGGGACAGAAGCAATCAGCCCCAGCATTTT; size: once; V: TRBV5-8; J: TRBJ1-5; D: TRBD1
CDR3: CASSSGTLVGNTIYF; DNA: TGTGCCAGCAGCTCGGGGACCCTTGTCGGAAACACCATATATTTT; size: -; V: TRBV5-4; J: TRBJ1-3; D: -
CDR3: CASSFVGLQETQYF; DNA: TGTGCCAGCAGCTTCGTGGGACTACAAGAGACCCAGTACTTC; size: few; V: TRBV7-9; J: TRBJ2-5; D: TRBD2